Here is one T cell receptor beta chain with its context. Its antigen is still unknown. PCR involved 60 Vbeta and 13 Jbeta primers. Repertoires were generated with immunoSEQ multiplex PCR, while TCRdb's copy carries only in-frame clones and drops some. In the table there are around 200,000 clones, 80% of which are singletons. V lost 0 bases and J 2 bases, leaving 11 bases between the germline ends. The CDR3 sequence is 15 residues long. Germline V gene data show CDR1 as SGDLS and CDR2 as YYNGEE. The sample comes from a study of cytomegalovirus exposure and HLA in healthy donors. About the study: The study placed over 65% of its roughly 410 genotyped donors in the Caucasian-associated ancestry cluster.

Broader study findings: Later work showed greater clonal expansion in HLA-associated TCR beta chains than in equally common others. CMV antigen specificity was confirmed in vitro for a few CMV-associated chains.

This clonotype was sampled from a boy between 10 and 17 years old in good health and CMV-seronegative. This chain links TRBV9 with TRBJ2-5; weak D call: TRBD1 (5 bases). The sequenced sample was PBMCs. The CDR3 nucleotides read TGTGCCAGCAGCGTAGGGGGTACAGGTCAAGAGACCCAGTACTTC. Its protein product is CASSVGGTGQETQYF.